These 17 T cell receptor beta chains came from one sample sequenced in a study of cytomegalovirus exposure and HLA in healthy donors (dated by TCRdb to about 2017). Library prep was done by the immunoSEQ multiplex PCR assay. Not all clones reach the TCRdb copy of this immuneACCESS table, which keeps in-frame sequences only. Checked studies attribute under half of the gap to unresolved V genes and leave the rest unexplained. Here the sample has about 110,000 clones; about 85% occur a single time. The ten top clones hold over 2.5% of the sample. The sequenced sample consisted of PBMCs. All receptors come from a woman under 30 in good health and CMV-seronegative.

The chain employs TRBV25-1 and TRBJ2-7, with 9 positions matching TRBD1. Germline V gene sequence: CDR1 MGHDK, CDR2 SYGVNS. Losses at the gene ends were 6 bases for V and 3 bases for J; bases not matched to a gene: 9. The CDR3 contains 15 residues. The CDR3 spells CASRVGDRALYEQYF. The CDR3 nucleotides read TGTGCCAGCAGAGTGGGGGACAGGGCCCTCTACGAGCAGTACTTC.

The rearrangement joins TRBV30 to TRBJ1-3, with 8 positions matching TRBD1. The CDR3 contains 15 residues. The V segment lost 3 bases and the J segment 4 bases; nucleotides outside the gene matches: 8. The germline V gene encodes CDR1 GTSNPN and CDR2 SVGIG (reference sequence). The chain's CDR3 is CAWSAGQGDGNTIYF. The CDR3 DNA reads TGTGCCTGGAGCGCCGGACAGGGAGACGGAAACACCATATATTTT.

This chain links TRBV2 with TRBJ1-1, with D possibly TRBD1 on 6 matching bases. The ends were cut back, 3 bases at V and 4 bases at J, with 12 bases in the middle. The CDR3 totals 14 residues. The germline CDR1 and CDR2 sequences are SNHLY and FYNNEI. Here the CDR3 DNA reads TGTGCCAGCAGTGATCTGGGGGGGGCCACTGAAGCTTTCTTT. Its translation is CASSDLGGATEAFF.

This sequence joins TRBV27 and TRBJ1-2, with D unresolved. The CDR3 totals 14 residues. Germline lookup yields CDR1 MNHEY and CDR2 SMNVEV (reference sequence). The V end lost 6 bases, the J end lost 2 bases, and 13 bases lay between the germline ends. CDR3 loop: CASRTYDQNYGYTF. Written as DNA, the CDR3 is TGTGCCAGCAGGACATACGACCAAAACTATGGCTACACCTTC.

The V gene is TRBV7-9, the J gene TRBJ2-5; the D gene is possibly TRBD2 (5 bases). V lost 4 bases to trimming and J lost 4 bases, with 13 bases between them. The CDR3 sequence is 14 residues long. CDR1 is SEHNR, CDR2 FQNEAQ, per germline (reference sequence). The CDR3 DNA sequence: TGTGCCAGCAGCTCCCCGCTGGCGGGAGAGACCCAGTACTTC. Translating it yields CASSSPLAGETQYF.

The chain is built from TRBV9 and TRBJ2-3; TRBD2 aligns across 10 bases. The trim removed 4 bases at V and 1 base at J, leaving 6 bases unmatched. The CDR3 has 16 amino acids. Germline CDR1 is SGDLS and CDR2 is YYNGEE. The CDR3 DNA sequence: TGTGCCAGCAGCTCCGCAGCGGGGGGGGGCACAGATACGCAGTATTTT. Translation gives CASSSAAGGGTDTQYF.

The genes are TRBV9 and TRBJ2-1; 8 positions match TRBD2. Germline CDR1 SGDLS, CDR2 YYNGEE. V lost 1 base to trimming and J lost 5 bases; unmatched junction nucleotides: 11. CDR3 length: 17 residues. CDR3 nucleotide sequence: TGTGCCAGCAGCGTACACGGGGGGGCCGTAATTAACAATGAGCAGTTCTTC. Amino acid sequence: CASSVHGGAVINNEQFF.

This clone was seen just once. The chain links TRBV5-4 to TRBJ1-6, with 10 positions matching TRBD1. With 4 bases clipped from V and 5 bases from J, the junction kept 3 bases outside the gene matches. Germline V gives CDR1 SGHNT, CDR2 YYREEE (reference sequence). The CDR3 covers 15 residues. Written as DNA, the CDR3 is TGTGCCAGCAGCGGGGACAGGGGCGATAATTCACCCCTCCACTTT. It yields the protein CASSGDRGDNSPLHF.

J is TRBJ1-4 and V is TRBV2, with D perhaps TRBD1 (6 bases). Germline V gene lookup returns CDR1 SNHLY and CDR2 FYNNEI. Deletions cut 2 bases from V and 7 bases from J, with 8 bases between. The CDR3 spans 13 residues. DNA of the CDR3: TGTGCCAGCAGTGAACAGGGGAGTGAAAAACTGTTTTTT. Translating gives CASSEQGSEKLFF.

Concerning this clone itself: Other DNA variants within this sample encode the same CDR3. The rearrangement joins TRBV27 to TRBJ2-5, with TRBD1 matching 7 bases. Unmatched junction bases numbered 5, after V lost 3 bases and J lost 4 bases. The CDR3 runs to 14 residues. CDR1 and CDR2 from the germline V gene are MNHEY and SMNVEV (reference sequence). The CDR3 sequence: CASSFRGRVETQYF. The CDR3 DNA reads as TGTGCCAGCAGTTTTAGGGGGCGGGTAGAGACCCAGTACTTC.

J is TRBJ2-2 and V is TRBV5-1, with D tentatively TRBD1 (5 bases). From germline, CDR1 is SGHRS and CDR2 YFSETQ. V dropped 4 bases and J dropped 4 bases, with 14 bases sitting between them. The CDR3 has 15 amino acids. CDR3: CASSGSSGPTGELFF. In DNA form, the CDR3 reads TGCGCCAGCAGCGGTAGCTCAGGGCCCACCGGGGAGCTGTTTTTT. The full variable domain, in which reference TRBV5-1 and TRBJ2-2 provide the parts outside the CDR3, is KAGVTQTPRYLIKTRGQQVTLSCSPISGHRSVSWYQQTPGQGLQFLFEYFSETQRNKGNFPGRFSGRQFSNSRSEMNVSTLELGDSALYLCASSGSSGPTGELFFGEGSRLTVL.

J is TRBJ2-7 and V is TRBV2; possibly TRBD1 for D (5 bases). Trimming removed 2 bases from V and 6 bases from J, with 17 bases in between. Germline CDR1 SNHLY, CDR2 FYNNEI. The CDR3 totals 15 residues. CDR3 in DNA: TGTGCCAGCAGTGAACTATGGACACGGCGGTTCGAGCAGTACTTC. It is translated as CASSELWTRRFEQYF.

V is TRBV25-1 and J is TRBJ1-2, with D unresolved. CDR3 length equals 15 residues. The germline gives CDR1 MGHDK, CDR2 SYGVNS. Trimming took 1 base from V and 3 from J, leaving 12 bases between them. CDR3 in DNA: TGTGCCAGCAGTGAATCTTTTGACACGGACTATGGCTACACCTTC. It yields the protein CASSESFDTDYGYTF.

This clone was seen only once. Here the CDR3 reads CASSQGGTVFAHEQYF. CDR3 DNA sequence: TGTGCCAGCAGCCAGGGTGGGACAGTATTTGCCCACGAGCAGTACTTC. The chain couples TRBV14 to TRBJ2-7, with TRBD1 identical over 7 bases. Germline trimming cut 3 bases from V and 5 bases from J; bases unmatched to any gene: 13. The CDR3 contains 16 residues. Looked up from germline, CDR1 is SGHDN and CDR2 is FVKESK.

This CDR3 is CASSLGASTLAKNIQYF. The CDR3 bases are TGTGCCAGCAGCTTAGGGGCTTCGACCCTAGCCAAAAACATTCAGTACTTC. The J gene is TRBJ2-4, the V gene TRBV7-2; the D is unclear. CDR3 length: 17 residues. CDR1 and CDR2 from the germline V gene are SGHTA and FQGNSA. V shed 1 base and J shed 0 bases, with 13 bases lying between them.

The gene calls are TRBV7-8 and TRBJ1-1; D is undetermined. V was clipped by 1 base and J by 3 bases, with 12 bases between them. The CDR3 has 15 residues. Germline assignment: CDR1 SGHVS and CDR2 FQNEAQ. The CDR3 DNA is TGTGCCAGCAGCTTAGAGCCCCGGAGGGACACTGAAGCTTTCTTT. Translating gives CASSLEPRRDTEAFF.

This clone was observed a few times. CDR3 in amino acids: CASSIPAGNTEAFF. CDR3 bases: TGTGCCAGTAGTATACCGGCAGGGAACACTGAAGCTTTCTTT. The chain recombines TRBV19 with TRBJ1-1, with D hard to call. The germline V and J ends were trimmed by 2 bases and 1 base, with 8 bases remaining between them. CDR3 length: 14 amino acids. From germline, CDR1 is LNHDA and CDR2 SQIVND (reference sequence).